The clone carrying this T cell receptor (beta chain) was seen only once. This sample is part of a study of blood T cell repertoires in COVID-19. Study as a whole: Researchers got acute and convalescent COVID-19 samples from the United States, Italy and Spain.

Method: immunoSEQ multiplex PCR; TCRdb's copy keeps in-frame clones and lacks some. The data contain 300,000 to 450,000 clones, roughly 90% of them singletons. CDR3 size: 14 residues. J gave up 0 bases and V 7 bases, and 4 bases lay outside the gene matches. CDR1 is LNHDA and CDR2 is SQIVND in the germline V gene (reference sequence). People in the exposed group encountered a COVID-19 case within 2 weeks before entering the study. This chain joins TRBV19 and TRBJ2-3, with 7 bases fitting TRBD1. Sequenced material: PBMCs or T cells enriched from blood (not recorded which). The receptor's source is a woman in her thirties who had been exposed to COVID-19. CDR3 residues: CASTQQGSTDTQYF. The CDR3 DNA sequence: TGTGCCAGTACCCAACAGGGGAGCACAGATACGCAGTATTTT.